Listed below are T cell receptor beta chains from one sample, sequenced in a study of cytotoxic CD8 clonotypes in ibrutinib-treated CLL. TCRdb's table, derived via immunoSEQ multiplex PCR, lists solely in-frame clones and lacks some. The table has roughly 100,000 clones, roughly 80% seen once; the top ten hold less than 35%. The specimen was PBMCs, collected after 12 months of ibrutinib treatment. The receptor source for this set is a human donor with chronic lymphocytic leukemia. Both conserved end residues are part of each CDR3. Each record gives: D gene, clone size, J gene, V gene, CDR3 protein, CDR3 DNA. A D gene is named only where the DNA matches it firmly. The listing skips clone size in some rows; elsewhere it reads once, few, many or a size class.

D gene: .
clone size: .
J gene: TRBJ2-3
V gene: TRBV11-2
CDR3 protein: CASSLGGFQYF
CDR3 DNA: TGTGCCAGCAGCTTAGGAGGGTTTCAGTATTTT

D gene: .
clone size: .
J gene: TRBJ2-7
V gene: TRBV5-1
CDR3 protein: CASSPGDELANYEQYF
CDR3 DNA: TGCGCCAGCAGCCCAGGGGACGAGCTCGCGAACTACGAGCAGTACTTC

D gene: .
clone size: many
J gene: TRBJ1-6
V gene: TRBV30
CDR3 protein: CAWSRTEVNSPLHF
CDR3 DNA: TGTGCCTGGAGTAGGACAGAGGTCAATTCACCCCTCCACTTT

D gene: .
clone size: .
J gene: TRBJ2-4
V gene: TRBV11-1
CDR3 protein: CASRIGSTGNIQYF
CDR3 DNA: TGTGCCAGCAGGATCGGCAGCACGGGTAACATTCAGTACTTC

D gene: .
clone size: .
J gene: TRBJ2-5
V gene: TRBV6-6
CDR3 protein: CAIGSGHEGKETQYF
CDR3 DNA: TGTGCCATCGGGTCCGGGCACGAGGGGAAAGAGACCCAGTACTTC

D gene: .
clone size: .
J gene: TRBJ1-1
V gene: TRBV28
CDR3 protein: CASSGTHRAFF
CDR3 DNA: TGTGCCAGCAGCGGGACCCATCGGGCTTTCTTT

D gene: TRBD1
clone size: .
J gene: TRBJ1-1
V gene: TRBV7-2
CDR3 protein: CASSLPGTVKAFF
CDR3 DNA: TGTGCCAGCAGCTTACCCGGGACAGTTAAGGCTTTCTTT

D gene: .
clone size: few
J gene: TRBJ2-7
V gene: TRBV12-5
CDR3 protein: CASGLAGIAYEQYF
CDR3 DNA: TGTGCTAGTGGTTTGGCTGGCATCGCCTACGAGCAGTACTTC

D gene: TRBD2
clone size: .
J gene: TRBJ2-3
V gene: TRBV29-1
CDR3 protein: CSVATSGGSTDTQYF
CDR3 DNA: TGCAGCGTTGCCACTAGCGGGGGAAGCACAGATACGCAGTATTTT

D gene: TRBD1
clone size: once
J gene: TRBJ2-1
V gene: TRBV15
CDR3 protein: CATTPGGSYNEQFF
CDR3 DNA: TGTGCCACCACCCCAGGGGGTTCCTACAATGAGCAGTTCTTC

D gene: .
clone size: few
J gene: TRBJ1-1
V gene: TRBV20-1
CDR3 protein: CSAHRAPEAFF
CDR3 DNA: TGCAGTGCCCACAGGGCCCCTGAAGCTTTCTTT

D gene: .
clone size: once
J gene: TRBJ1-3
V gene: TRBV5-6
CDR3 protein: CASSRKSGSLSGNTIYF
CDR3 DNA: TGTGCCAGCAGCCGTAAATCAGGGAGCCTCTCTGGAAACACCATATATTTT

D gene: TRBD2
clone size: .
J gene: TRBJ2-1
V gene: TRBV6-6
CDR3 protein: CASSYGGGVNNEQFF
CDR3 DNA: TGTGCCAGCAGTTACGGCGGGGGGGTAAACAATGAGCAGTTCTTC

D gene: TRBD1
clone size: once
J gene: TRBJ1-2
V gene: TRBV5-4
CDR3 protein: CASSTGQGGNYGYTF
CDR3 DNA: TGTGCCAGCAGCACCGGACAGGGCGGCAACTATGGCTACACCTTC

D gene: TRBD1
clone size: .
J gene: TRBJ2-7
V gene: TRBV27
CDR3 protein: CASSLGRGPYEQYF
CDR3 DNA: TGTGCCAGCAGTCTCGGCAGGGGGCCCTACGAGCAGTACTTC

D gene: TRBD1
clone size: .
J gene: TRBJ2-2
V gene: TRBV5-1
CDR3 protein: CASSSVTGGTGELFF
CDR3 DNA: TGCGCCAGCAGCAGTGTAACAGGGGGCACCGGGGAGCTGTTTTTT

D gene: TRBD1
clone size: .
J gene: TRBJ2-7
V gene: TRBV5-6
CDR3 protein: CASSLSFQGQGYEQYF
CDR3 DNA: TGTGCCAGCAGCTTAAGTTTTCAGGGACAGGGCTACGAGCAGTACTTC

D gene: TRBD1
clone size: .
J gene: TRBJ2-3
V gene: TRBV5-1
CDR3 protein: CASSSGDRPDTQYF
CDR3 DNA: TGCGCCAGCAGCTCCGGGGACAGGCCAGATACGCAGTATTTT

D gene: TRBD1
clone size: .
J gene: TRBJ1-3
V gene: TRBV6-6
CDR3 protein: CASSYSTGAANTIYF
CDR3 DNA: TGTGCCAGCAGTTACTCGACAGGGGCGGCAAACACCATATATTTT

D gene: TRBD2
clone size: .
J gene: TRBJ2-5
V gene: TRBV28
CDR3 protein: CASSSGTRRETQYF
CDR3 DNA: TGTGCCAGCAGTTCCGGGACTAGGAGGGAGACCCAGTACTTC

D gene: .
clone size: .
J gene: TRBJ2-7
V gene: TRBV13
CDR3 protein: CASSRGTDSYEQYF
CDR3 DNA: TGTGCCAGCAGCCGGGGGACAGACTCCTACGAGCAGTACTTC

D gene: TRBD1
clone size: .
J gene: TRBJ1-1
V gene: TRBV9
CDR3 protein: CASSVGQGRDKNTEAFF
CDR3 DNA: TGTGCCAGCAGCGTAGGACAGGGCCGAGATAAGAACACTGAAGCTTTCTTT

D gene: .
clone size: .
J gene: TRBJ2-5
V gene: TRBV11-2
CDR3 protein: CASSFAGAGETQYF
CDR3 DNA: TGTGCCAGCAGCTTCGCAGGGGCCGGAGAGACCCAGTACTTC

D gene: .
clone size: .
J gene: TRBJ1-3
V gene: TRBV11-3
CDR3 protein: CASSFGSSGNTIYF
CDR3 DNA: TGTGCCAGCAGCTTTGGTAGCTCTGGAAACACCATATATTTT

D gene: TRBD2
clone size: .
J gene: TRBJ2-3
V gene: TRBV4-1
CDR3 protein: CASSLGTTSSTDTQYF
CDR3 DNA: TGCGCCAGCAGCCTCGGGACTACATCTAGCACAGATACGCAGTATTTT

D gene: TRBD2
clone size: .
J gene: TRBJ2-1
V gene: TRBV29-1
CDR3 protein: CSGGSSYNEQFF
CDR3 DNA: TGCAGCGGCGGGAGCTCCTACAATGAGCAGTTCTTC

D gene: TRBD2
clone size: .
J gene: TRBJ2-7
V gene: TRBV11-2
CDR3 protein: CASNRLAGMGEQYF
CDR3 DNA: TGTGCCAGCAACCGACTAGCGGGGATGGGGGAGCAGTACTTC

D gene: .
clone size: .
J gene: TRBJ1-6
V gene: TRBV6-4
CDR3 protein: CASSEVGGNSPLHF
CDR3 DNA: TGTGCCAGCAGTGAGGTGGGAGGGAATTCACCCCTCCACTTT

D gene: TRBD2
clone size: .
J gene: TRBJ2-1
V gene: TRBV11-3
CDR3 protein: CASSHHSGGDNEQFF
CDR3 DNA: TGTGCCAGCAGCCACCACAGCGGGGGGGACAATGAGCAGTTCTTC

D gene: .
clone size: .
J gene: TRBJ1-4
V gene: TRBV19
CDR3 protein: CASSGDYNEKLFF
CDR3 DNA: TGTGCCAGTAGTGGTGATTATAACGAAAAACTGTTTTTT

D gene: TRBD1
clone size: few
J gene: TRBJ1-5
V gene: TRBV27
CDR3 protein: CASSSQDRGWDQPQHF
CDR3 DNA: TGTGCCAGCAGTTCACAGGACAGGGGCTGGGATCAGCCCCAGCATTTT

D gene: .
clone size: .
J gene: TRBJ2-4
V gene: TRBV6-1
CDR3 protein: CASSEQVVAKNIQYF
CDR3 DNA: TGTGCCAGCAGTGAACAGGTGGTAGCCAAAAACATTCAGTACTTC